This T cell receptor (beta chain) was found in a study of T cells in localized non-small cell lung cancer. V lost 8 bases to trimming and J lost 2 bases, with 10 bases between them. The CDR3 spans 12 residues. Per the germline V gene, CDR1 is MDHEN and CDR2 is SYDVKM. Only in-frame clones appear in the TCRdb table, and some are missing; sequencing was by immunoSEQ multiplex PCR. Here the sample spans around 130,000 clones, 80% to 90% being singletons. The starting material was peripheral blood, obtained before any cancer treatment. This chain connects TRBV28 to TRBJ2-7; possibly TRBD2 for D (5 bases). The sequence was collected from an older female donor with stage I lung adenocarcinoma. CDR3 DNA sequence: TGTGCCAGCCGGGGATTTCCCTACGAGCAGTACTTC. It codes for CASRGFPYEQYF.